The sequence of this TCR beta chain was determined in a study of T cell responses to AZD1222 COVID-19 vaccine. Measured with immunoSEQ multiplex PCR; TCRdb has only the in-frame clones, and not every one. Among fewer than 180,000 clones, roughly 90% were seen once, and the ten largest hold 2.5% to 4%. This clone has just one count. The CDR3 runs 17 residues. The germline CDR1 and CDR2 sequences are LNHNV and YYDKDF (reference sequence). V shed 1 base and J shed 0 bases, with 13 bases lying between them. This receptor was obtained from an adult who received the AZD1222 COVID-19 vaccine. The material was peripheral blood, obtained 28 days after the second AZD1222 dose. The V and J genes are TRBV15 and TRBJ1-3; no clear D gene. The CDR3 sequence: CATSRAWVPSSGNTIYF. The CDR3 region has the DNA TGTGCCACCAGCAGAGCATGGGTGCCAAGCTCTGGAAACACCATATATTTT. The complete variable domain, with remaining parts taken from reference TRBV15 and TRBJ1-3, reads DAMVIQNPRYQVTQFGKPVTLSCSQTLNHNVMYWYQQKSSQAPKLLFHYYDKDFNNEADTPDNFQSRRPNTSFCFLDIRSPGLGDTAMYLCATSRAWVPSSGNTIYFGEGSWLTVV.